This TCR beta chain was identified during a study of cytotoxic CD8 clonotypes in ibrutinib-treated CLL. Study details: Mean values per sample were 260,000 or so productive templates and tens of thousands of productive rearrangements. Study outcomes and limitations: Clonotypes that were public were uncommon, and they contracted or stayed stable on treatment.

Remarks on this clone: Its target is not known.

Here immunoSEQ multiplex PCR was the method, and the copy in TCRdb shows in-frame clones only, minus some. The sample holds about 7,000 clones, 60% to 80% seen once. V was trimmed by 4 bases and J by 1 base, leaving 10 bases between them. Germline V lookup: CDR1 SGHRS, CDR2 YFSETQ. The CDR3 extends over 14 amino acids. This sequence originates from a human donor with chronic lymphocytic leukemia. The chain recombines TRBV5-1 with TRBJ2-3, with D unresolved. This specimen was PBMCs, taken before ibrutinib treatment. CDR3: CASSPGFGTDTQYF. The CDR3 region has the DNA TGCGCCAGCAGCCCTGGTTTCGGCACAGATACGCAGTATTTT.